This TCR beta chain came from a study of cytomegalovirus exposure and HLA in healthy donors. The germline CDR1 and CDR2 sequences are MNHNS and SASEGT. V shed 6 bases, J shed 0 bases, and the junction held 4 bases outside the gene matches. CDR3 length equals 14 residues. The primer mix had 60 Vbeta and 13 Jbeta primers. TCRdb keeps only in-frame clones here, not all; method: immunoSEQ multiplex PCR. This listing includes around 75,000 clones. The TCR sequence derives from an older woman in good health and CMV-seronegative. The sample consisted of PBMCs. The rearrangement joins TRBV6-1 to TRBJ1-2; TRBD1 aligns across 7 bases. The CDR3: CASRRDSANYGYTF. As DNA, the CDR3 is TGTGCCAGCAGGAGGGACAGCGCTAACTATGGCTACACCTTC.